This TCR beta chain came from a study of T cell changes during pregnancy in multiple sclerosis. There are 17 residues in the CDR3. V lost 6 bases and J lost 0, with 21 bases in between. The germline gives CDR1 LNHDA, CDR2 SQIVND (reference sequence). The repertoire was sequenced with immunoSEQ multiplex PCR; TCRdb's copy has only in-frame clones and lacks some. The sample includes tens of thousands of clones, roughly 92% of them seen just once. The sample was peripheral blood, taken after pregnancy. The receptor comes from a female donor with multiple sclerosis, enrolled in a pregnancy study. The chain couples TRBV19 to TRBJ2-7, with D possibly matching TRBD1 (6 bases). The CDR3 is CASRPTTDSLYSYEQYF. The CDR3 coding sequence is TGTGCCAGTAGGCCTACCACGGACAGCCTATACTCCTACGAGCAGTACTTC.